These T cell receptor beta chains were read from a single sample in a study of blood T cell repertoires in COVID-19. Here immunoSEQ multiplex PCR was the method, and the copy in TCRdb shows in-frame clones only, minus some. The sample has about 310,000 clones, about nine tenths seen once. The source material was peripheral blood. Receptors originate from a middle-aged man with active or convalescent COVID-19. Each CDR3 is given with its conserved first and last residue. Each record gives: V gene, D gene, clone size, J gene, CDR3 protein, CDR3 DNA. The D gene is left open where the match is weak. Size is stated for part of the rows, as once, few or many counts, or as a class when the clone is expanded.

TRBV5-1	TRBD1	NA	TRBJ1-1	CASTTGEATEAFF	TGCGCCAGCACTACAGGGGAAGCCACTGAAGCTTTCTTT
TRBV6-1	TRBD2	NA	TRBJ2-1	CASSEGAGGYNEQFF	TGTGCCAGCAGTGAGGGAGCGGGAGGGTACAATGAGCAGTTCTTC
TRBV18	TRBD2	NA	TRBJ2-5	CASSPEGSGGGTQYF	TGTGCCAGCTCACCGGAAGGTTCCGGCGGGGGGACCCAGTACTTC
TRBV19	NA	NA	TRBJ2-2	CASSIINTGELFF	TGTGCCAGTAGTATTATAAACACCGGGGAGCTGTTTTTT
TRBV5-1	NA	few	TRBJ1-2	CASSLEAETNYGYTF	TGCGCCAGCAGCTTGGAGGCGGAGACTAACTATGGCTACACCTTC
TRBV2	NA	NA	TRBJ1-5	CASVAGPNQPQHF	TGTGCCAGCGTCGCAGGGCCCAATCAGCCCCAGCATTTT
TRBV19	NA	NA	TRBJ1-1	CASSIVDYRAATEAFF	TGTGCCAGTAGTATCGTAGATTACAGGGCGGCCACTGAAGCTTTCTTT
TRBV2	TRBD1	NA	TRBJ1-5	CASSESGGRNQPQHF	TGTGCCAGCAGTGAGTCAGGGGGTAGAAATCAGCCCCAGCATTTT
TRBV2	NA	NA	TRBJ1-2	CASSERGRSGYTF	TGTGCCAGCAGTGAAAGGGGTCGGAGTGGCTACACCTTC
TRBV6-6	TRBD2	NA	TRBJ2-7	CASSYSVTGGYEQYF	TGTGCCAGCAGTTACTCTGTGACGGGGGGCTACGAGCAGTACTTC
TRBV18	TRBD2	NA	TRBJ2-1	CASSPGGGTYNEQFF	TGTGCCAGCTCACCGGGCGGGGGGACCTACAATGAGCAGTTCTTC
TRBV28	TRBD1	NA	TRBJ2-7	CASSLLSSGQGAREQYF	TGTGCCAGCAGTTTATTAAGTTCGGGACAGGGGGCGCGAGAGCAGTACTTC
TRBV5-4	NA	NA	TRBJ1-1	CASSLSFGEVTEAFF	TGTGCCAGCAGCTTGAGCTTCGGGGAGGTCACTGAAGCTTTCTTT
TRBV4-2	NA	NA	TRBJ1-6	CASSQLNSPLHF	TGTGCCAGCAGCCAATTAAATTCACCCCTCCACTTT
TRBV2	TRBD1	NA	TRBJ1-1	CASSGRTGGRGTEAFF	TGTGCCAGCAGTGGACGGACAGGGGGCCGGGGCACTGAAGCTTTCTTT
TRBV9	NA	many	TRBJ2-1	CASSPHPGEQFF	TGTGCCAGCAGCCCCCACCCGGGGGAGCAGTTCTTC
TRBV6-2/TRBV6-3	NA	NA	TRBJ1-1	CASSYGHLNTEAFF	TGTGCCAGCAGTTACGGGCACCTGAACACTGAAGCTTTCTTT